A single sample is the source of the 18 T cell receptor beta chains below, sequenced in a study of blood T cell repertoires in COVID-19. This table comes from immunoSEQ multiplex PCR, and its TCRdb copy is limited to in-frame clones, with some not included. This table has some 700,000 clones, 75% to 90% appearing once. Material for sequencing was peripheral blood. The source is a woman aged 18-29 years with acute or convalescent COVID-19.

CDR3 nucleotides: TGCAGCGTTGAGATCGGTGGGGCCAACGTCCTGACTTTC. Translating it yields CSVEIGGANVLTF. The J gene is TRBJ2-6, the V gene TRBV29-1; D gene unclear. This CDR3 is 13 amino acids long. Looked up from germline, CDR1 is SQVTM and CDR2 is ANQGSEA. Trimming took 3 bases from V and 3 from J, leaving 6 bases between them.

The rearrangement links TRBV15 to TRBJ1-4; D is possibly TRBD1 (6 bases). Trimming removed 6 bases at V and 0 bases at J, with 14 bases between. Germline V gene sequence: CDR1 LNHNV, CDR2 YYDKDF (reference sequence). The CDR3 has 16 residues. The CDR3 loop reads CATSTGYITTNEKLFF. CDR3 nucleotide sequence: TGTGCCACCAGTACAGGGTACATTACAACTAATGAAAAACTGTTTTTT.

V and J are TRBV11-2 and TRBJ2-7; 8 nucleotides align to TRBD1. The CDR3 contains 15 residues. Germline loops: CDR1 SGHAT, CDR2 FQNNGV. The V and J ends lost 5 bases and 6 bases, in that order; junction bases with no gene match: 12. The CDR3 here is CASSPTGTGESEQYF. CDR3 in DNA: TGTGCCAGCAGCCCAACCGGGACAGGAGAAAGCGAGCAGTACTTC.

The CDR3 sequence is CASSTGLAGPTEQFF. The CDR3 DNA follows: TGTGCCAGCAGTACTGGACTAGCCGGCCCGACTGAGCAGTTCTTC. The chain joins TRBV6-2 or TRBV6-3 to TRBJ2-1; 8 bases match TRBD2. CDR1 and CDR2 (germline): MNHEY, SVGEGT. With 5 bases clipped from V and 9 bases from J, the junction kept 12 bases outside the gene matches. This CDR3 has 15 residues.

The J gene is TRBJ1-2, the V gene TRBV29-1, with a tentative D call TRBD1 (5 bases). V dropped 5 bases and J dropped 7 bases, with 14 bases sitting between them. The CDR3 is made up of 12 amino acids. Germline V CDR1 and CDR2: SQVTM, ANQGSEA. The CDR3 is CSVTAGQSGYTF. The CDR3, as DNA: TGCAGCGTTACGGCGGGGCAAAGTGGCTACACCTTC.

This clone was found once. This rearrangement joins TRBV6-2 or TRBV6-3 to TRBJ1-5; TRBD1 aligns across 9 bases. CDR1 MNHEY and CDR2 SVGEGT come from the germline V gene. V shed 3 bases, J shed 2 bases, and the junction held 2 bases outside the gene matches. The CDR3 sequence is 15 residues long. The CDR3 here is CASSYWDRGNQPQHF. CDR3 sequence (DNA): TGTGCCAGCAGTTATTGGGACAGGGGCAATCAGCCCCAGCATTTT.

V and J are TRBV1 and TRBJ1-1; TRBD1, the table's D call, was not compared with the DNA. TRBV1 is noted as a pseudogene. The CDR3 length is 14 residues. The CDR3 is CTSSRKGVGTEAFF. CDR3 DNA sequence: TGCACCAGCAGCCGTAAGGGGGTGGGCACTGAAGCTTTCTTT.

The chain carries TRBV12-3 or TRBV12-4 and TRBJ1-2; D unclear. V was trimmed by 3 bases and J by 8 bases, leaving 10 bases between them. The CDR3 sequence is 12 residues long. CDR3 residues: CASSFRGQGYTF. CDR3 nucleotides: TGTGCCAGCAGTTTCCGGGGTCAAGGCTACACCTTC.

CDR3 in DNA: TGCGCCAGCAGATCCTTAGGGGCGAAACACTATGGCTACACCTTC. It yields the protein CASRSLGAKHYGYTF. The chain employs TRBV5-1 and TRBJ1-2; D is perhaps TRBD1 (5 bases). Looked up from germline, CDR1 is SGHRS and CDR2 is YFSETQ. The V end was cut by 5 bases, the J end by 3 bases, with 17 bases between. The CDR3 spans 15 residues.

V usage is TRBV9 and J usage is TRBJ2-1, with 12 positions matching TRBD2. The CDR3 runs 16 residues. The junction had 7 bases not matched to a gene; V was cut back by 3 bases and J by 6 bases. The germline V gene has CDR1 SGDLS and CDR2 YYNGEE. This chain's CDR3 is CASSAAASGGANEQFF. CDR3 nucleotide sequence: TGTGCCAGCAGCGCTGCCGCTAGCGGGGGGGCCAATGAGCAGTTCTTC.

J is TRBJ2-7 and V is TRBV19, with D possibly being TRBD1 (5 bases). Germline-derived CDR1 and CDR2 are LNHDA and SQIVND (reference sequence). The CDR3 sequence is 13 residues long. With 9 bases removed from V and 5 bases from J, the gap between germline ends came to 17 bases. For the CDR3, the DNA is TGTGCCAGCAGTGTTAGGGGATACAACGAGCAGTACTTC. Its protein is CASSVRGYNEQYF.

This clone was observed a few times. This chain links TRBV4-1 with TRBJ1-1; weak D call: TRBD1 (5 bases). This CDR3 is 11 amino acids long. The V end lost 10 bases, the J end lost 1 base, and 7 bases lay between the germline ends. The germline V gene has CDR1 MGHRA and CDR2 YSYEKL. The CDR3 region has the DNA TGCGCCACTCAGGGGAACACTGAAGCTTTCTTT. Its protein is CATQGNTEAFF.

V usage is TRBV2 and J usage is TRBJ1-1, with 9 nucleotides matching TRBD1. This CDR3 spans 18 amino acids. Germline CDR1 SNHLY, CDR2 FYNNEI. The V segment lost 6 bases and the J segment 0 bases; nucleotides outside the gene matches: 14. CDR3 sequence reads: CASRPGQGSGAVNTEAFF. The CDR3 DNA is TGTGCCAGCAGACCGGGACAGGGTTCCGGGGCCGTGAACACTGAAGCTTTCTTT.

The chain uses TRBV2 and TRBJ1-1; 7 nucleotides agree with TRBD1. Per the germline V gene, CDR1 is SNHLY and CDR2 is FYNNEI. The V segment lost 10 bases and the J segment 1 base; nucleotides outside the gene matches: 6. The CDR3 length is 13 residues. The CDR3: CATAGTENTEAFF. The CDR3 DNA is TGTGCCACCGCCGGGACAGAGAACACTGAAGCTTTCTTT.

This chain joins TRBV5-8 and TRBJ1-5; maybe TRBD1 (6 bases). The CDR3 contains 13 residues. Trimming pared 9 bases from V and 7 bases from J, leaving 17 bases between. Germline-derived CDR1 and CDR2 are SGHTS and YDEGEE. The CDR3 coding sequence is TGTGCCACCCAGGGCAGGGGAGGGCAGCCCCAGCATTTT. Translated, it gives CATQGRGGQPQHF.

The chain couples TRBV29-1 to TRBJ1-1, with D tentatively TRBD1 (6 bases). This CDR3 has 13 amino acids. Germline V gives CDR1 SQVTM, CDR2 ANQGSEA. Trimming took off 7 bases at V and 4 bases at J, with 16 bases between the two ends. CDR3 protein: CSARGGAVTEAFF. Written as DNA, the CDR3 is TGCAGCGCCCGCGGGGGGGCAGTCACTGAAGCTTTCTTT.

The chain links TRBV6-5 to TRBJ1-2; possibly TRBD1 for D (5 bases). V was cut by 2 bases and J by 3 bases, with 10 bases left in between. This CDR3 comprises 14 residues. Germline CDR1 and CDR2: MNHEY and SVGAGI. The CDR3 DNA reads TGTGCCAGCAGTTACCAGGGAAGTGACTATGGCTACACCTTC. Protein: CASSYQGSDYGYTF.

The chain uses TRBV12-5 and TRBJ2-3; 8 bases fit TRBD1. From germline, CDR1 is LGHNT and CDR2 FRNRAP. Trimming took 1 base from V and 2 from J; bases not matched to a gene: 5. This CDR3 is 16 amino acids long. CDR3 region: CASGLGQGPPTDTQYF. DNA for the CDR3: TGTGCTAGTGGTTTGGGACAGGGGCCCCCCACAGATACGCAGTATTTT.